The T cell receptor (beta chain) under discussion was sequenced for a study of T-cell memory formation after mild COVID-19. Study results and limitations: Contracting clones localized mainly to CM and EM when CD4+ and mainly to EMRA when CD8+. Clones contracting day 15 to 85 were balanced CD4/CD8; later expanders leaned CD4+.

From the 5' RACE reads, TCRdb called clonotypes with MiXCR, one entry per CDR3 protein. Found here are approximately 570,000 distinct CDR3 sequences, roughly 18% of them singletons; the top ten hold around 11%. Only a few counts were recorded for this clonotype. Its specificity is unknown. This CDR3 spans 13 amino acids. Germline loops: CDR1 SGHDT, CDR2 YYEEEE. Deletions cut 2 bases from V and 10 bases from J, with 15 bases between. The genes are TRBV5-6 and TRBJ1-1; tentatively, D is TRBD1 (5 bases). The receptor was derived from an adult woman who had mild COVID-19 (a few samples of this study predate the infection). Cell type and time point are not known. The source material was PBMCs or a T cell subset sorted from them (not recorded which). This chain's CDR3 is CASSLIGEPGAFF. In nucleotides, the CDR3 is TGTGCCAGCAGCTTAATAGGGGAACCCGGAGCTTTCTTT.